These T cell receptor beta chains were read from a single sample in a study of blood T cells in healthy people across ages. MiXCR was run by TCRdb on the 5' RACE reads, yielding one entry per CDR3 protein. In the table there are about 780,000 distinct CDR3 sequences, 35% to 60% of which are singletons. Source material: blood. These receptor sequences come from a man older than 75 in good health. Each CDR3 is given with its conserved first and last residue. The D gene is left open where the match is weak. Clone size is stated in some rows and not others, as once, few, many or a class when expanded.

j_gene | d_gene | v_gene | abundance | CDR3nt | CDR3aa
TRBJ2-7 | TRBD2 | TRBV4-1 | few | TGCGCCAGCAGCCAAGATCCGCGACTAGCGGGAGGGCCCATCGAGCAGTACTTC | CASSQDPRLAGGPIEQYF
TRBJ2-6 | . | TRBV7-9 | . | TGTGCCAGCAGCCGGCCCCCCGGCTCTGGGGCCAACGTCCTGACTTTC | CASSRPPGSGANVLTF
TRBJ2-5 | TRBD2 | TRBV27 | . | TGTGCCGGCAGTCCCCGACTAGCGGCGAAAGAGACCCAGTACTTC | CAGSPRLAAKETQYF
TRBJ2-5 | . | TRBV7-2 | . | TGTGCCAGCAGCTCATACCTCGGGGAGACCCAGTACTTC | CASSSYLGETQYF
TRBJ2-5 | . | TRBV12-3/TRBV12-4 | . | TGTGCCAGCAGTACTGGGCAGCCGGAGACCCAGTACTTC | CASSTGQPETQYF
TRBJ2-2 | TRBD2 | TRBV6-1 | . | TGTGCCAGCAGACCAGGGTCTAGCGGGAGTTTTTCCTCTGTCCGTGGCACCGGGGAGCTGTTTTTT | CASRPGSSGSFSSVRGTGELFF
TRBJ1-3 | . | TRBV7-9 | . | TGTGCCAGCAGCCCGCTAGGGGGGCTGAGAGGAAACACCATATATTTT | CASSPLGGLRGNTIYF
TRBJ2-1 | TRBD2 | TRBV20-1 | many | TGCAGTGCTTCCCGTAGAGGTATAGCGGGAGATAATGAGCAGTTCTTC | CSASRRGIAGDNEQFF
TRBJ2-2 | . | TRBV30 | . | TGTGCCTGGGGGGACGACGGGCCCGGGGAGCTGTTTTTT | CAWGDDGPGELFF
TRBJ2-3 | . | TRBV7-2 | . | TGTGCCAGCAGCTTAGCGGACGGTTTAGATACGCAGTATTTT | CASSLADGLDTQYF
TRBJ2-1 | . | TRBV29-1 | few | TGCAGCGTTGAAATGGGGTCGGTTGAGCAGTTCTTC | CSVEMGSVEQFF
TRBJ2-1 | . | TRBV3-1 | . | TGTGCCAGCAGCCAAGACCTGGGGCTTCACAATGAGCAGTTCTTC | CASSQDLGLHNEQFF
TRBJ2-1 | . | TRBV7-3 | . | TGTGCCAGCAGCCCAAATTGGGCTAGCTCCTACAATGAGCAGTTCTTC | CASSPNWASSYNEQFF
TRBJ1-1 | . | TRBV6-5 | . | TGTGCCAGCCGGCGGGGGGCCTGTGAAGCTTTCTTT | CASRRGACEAFF
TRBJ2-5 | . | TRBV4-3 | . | TGCGCCAGCAGCCAAGAGAGGGGGATTGGAGAGACCCAGTACTTC | CASSQERGIGETQYF
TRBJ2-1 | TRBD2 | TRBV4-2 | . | TGTGCCAGCAGCCAAGATCGGGGGACTAGGTCCAATGAGCAGTTCTTC | CASSQDRGTRSNEQFF
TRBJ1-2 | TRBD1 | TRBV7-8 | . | TGTGCCAGCAGCTTAGAATCCAACAGGGGGGACTACACCTTC | CASSLESNRGDYTF
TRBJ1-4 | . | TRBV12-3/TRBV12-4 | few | TGTGCCAGCAGTTTAGGCGGGGCTTTTAATGAAAAACTGTTTTTT | CASSLGGAFNEKLFF
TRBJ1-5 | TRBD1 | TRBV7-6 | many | TGTGCCAGCAGTATCTCACAGGGGGCGGGTCAGCCCCAGCATTTT | CASSISQGAGQPQHF
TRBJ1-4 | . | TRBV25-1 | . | TGTGCCAGCAGTGAGCCAGGGGCTAATGAAAAACTGTTTTTT | CASSEPGANEKLFF
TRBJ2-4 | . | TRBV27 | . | TGTGCCAGTAGTCCCGTCCGAGCCAAAAACATTCAGTACTTC | CASSPVRAKNIQYF
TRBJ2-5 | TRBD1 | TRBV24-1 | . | TGTGCCACCAGTCGAACCGGGACAGGTACCGAGACCCAGTACTTC | CATSRTGTGTETQYF
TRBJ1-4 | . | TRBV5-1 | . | TGCGCCAGCAGCCTTGGACCGGATGGCGAAAAACTGTTTTTT | CASSLGPDGEKLFF
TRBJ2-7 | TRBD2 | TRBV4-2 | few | TGTGCCAGCAGCCAAGAGGATGGAGGGAGGGCCGAGAACGAGCAGTACTTC | CASSQEDGGRAENEQYF
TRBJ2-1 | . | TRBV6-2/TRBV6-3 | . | TGTGCCAGCACCTTAGACAGGGGGCTAGGCGGGAGGGCCTACAATGAGCAGTTCTTC | CASTLDRGLGGRAYNEQFF
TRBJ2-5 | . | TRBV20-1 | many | TGCAGTGCTAGAATACAGGGTCGCAGAGAGACCCAGTACTTC | CSARIQGRRETQYF
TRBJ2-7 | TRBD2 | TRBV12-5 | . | TGTGCTAGTGGTTTGGTACGAAGCGGGAGGGCAGTCGAGCAGTACTTC | CASGLVRSGRAVEQYF
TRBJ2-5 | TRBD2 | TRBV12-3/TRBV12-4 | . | TGTGCCAGCAGTTTAAGGAGCAGAGCGGGAGTAGAGACCCAGTACTTC | CASSLRSRAGVETQYF
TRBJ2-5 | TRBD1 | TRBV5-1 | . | TGCGCCAGCAGCTCAGGACAGGGTGGATACCAAGAGACCCAGTACTTC | CASSSGQGGYQETQYF
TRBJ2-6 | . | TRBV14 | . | TGTGCCAGCAGCCAAGGATGGGACATCTCTGGGGCCAACGTCCTGACTTTC | CASSQGWDISGANVLTF
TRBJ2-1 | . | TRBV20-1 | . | TGCAGTGCTAGTCTGGGGGCCAGGAATGAGCAGTTCTTC | CSASLGARNEQFF
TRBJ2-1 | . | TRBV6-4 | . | TGTGCCAGCAGTGAGTCGACATCGGATAGGCTGAATGAGCAGTTCTTC | CASSESTSDRLNEQFF
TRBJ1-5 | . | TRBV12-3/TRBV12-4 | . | TGTGCCAGCAGTATCGACGGGACACGCAATCAGCCCCAGCATTTT | CASSIDGTRNQPQHF
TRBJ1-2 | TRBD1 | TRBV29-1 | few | TGCAGCGTTGAAGCGGACAGGGCGGACTATGGCTACACCTTC | CSVEADRADYGYTF
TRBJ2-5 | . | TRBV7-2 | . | TGTGCCAGCAGCTTAGATGTCGCGGGGCCCTACAATGAGCAGTACTTC | CASSLDVAGPYNEQYF
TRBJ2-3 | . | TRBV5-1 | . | TGCGCCAGCAGCAAGGGATGGCAGGGGGGGCCCCCGCGCACAGGTACGCAGTATTTT | CASSKGWQGGPPRTGTQYF
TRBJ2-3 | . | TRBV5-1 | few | TGCGCCAGCAGCAGTCTAGGTTTTGGCACAGATACGCAGTATTTT | CASSSLGFGTDTQYF
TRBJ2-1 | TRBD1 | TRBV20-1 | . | TGCAGTGCTAGAGTTTTATTCCAGACAGGGGAGTTCTTC | CSARVLFQTGEFF
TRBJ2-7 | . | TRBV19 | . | TGTGCCAGTAGTCACCCCCTCGGGACCAACGAGCAGTACTTC | CASSHPLGTNEQYF
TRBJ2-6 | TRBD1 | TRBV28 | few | TGTGCCAGTGGGTTAGGGGGCAACGGGGCCAACGTCCTGACTTTC | CASGLGGNGANVLTF
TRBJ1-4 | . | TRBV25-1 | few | TGTGCCAGCAGTGACACAGGGTTCGGTAATGAAAAACTGTTTTTT | CASSDTGFGNEKLFF
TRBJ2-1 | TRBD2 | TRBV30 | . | TGTGCCTGGAGTGAAGGACTAGCGGGAATCCATGAGCAGTTCTTC | CAWSEGLAGIHEQFF
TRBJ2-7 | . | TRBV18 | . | TGTGCCAGCTCCCCAGGCGAAGAAACTAGGCAGTACTTC | CASSPGEETRQYF
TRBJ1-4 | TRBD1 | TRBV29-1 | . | TGCAGCGTTGAATCCGGACAGGGACGAGAAAAACTGTTTTTT | CSVESGQGREKLFF
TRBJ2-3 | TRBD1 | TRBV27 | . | TGTGCCAGCAGTTTATACCAGGGGGGCACAGATACGCAGTATTTT | CASSLYQGGTDTQYF
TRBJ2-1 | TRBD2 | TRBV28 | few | TGTGCCAGCAGTTCCCATAGCGGGAGGGCCCTCAATGAGCAGTTCTTC | CASSSHSGRALNEQFF
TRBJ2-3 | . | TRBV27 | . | TGTGCCAGCAGCTTTGGCTTGGGGGCCCTCACAGATACGCAGTATTTT | CASSFGLGALTDTQYF
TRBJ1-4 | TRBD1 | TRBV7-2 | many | TGTGCCAGCAGCTCCCAGGGGGCGGCTAATGAAAAACTGTTTTTT | CASSSQGAANEKLFF
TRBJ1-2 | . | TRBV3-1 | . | TGTGCCAGCAGCCAGGGGATAAGCTACACCTTC | CASSQGISYTF
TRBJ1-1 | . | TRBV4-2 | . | TGTGCCAGCAGCCCCCGGCGGGGGAACACTGAAGCTTTCTTT | CASSPRRGNTEAFF